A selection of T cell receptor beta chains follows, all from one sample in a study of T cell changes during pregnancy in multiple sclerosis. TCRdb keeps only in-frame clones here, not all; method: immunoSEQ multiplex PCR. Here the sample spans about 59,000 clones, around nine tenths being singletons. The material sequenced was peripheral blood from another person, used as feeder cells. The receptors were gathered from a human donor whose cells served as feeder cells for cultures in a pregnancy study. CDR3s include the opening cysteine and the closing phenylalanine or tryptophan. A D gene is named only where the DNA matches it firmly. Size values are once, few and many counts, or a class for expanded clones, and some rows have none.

CDR3nt: TGTGCCAGCAAAGAGACAGGGGGCGATGAAAAACTGTTTTTT; CDR3aa: CASKETGGDEKLFF; j_gene: TRBJ1-4; d_gene: TRBD1; v_gene: TRBV2; abundance: once
CDR3nt: TGCGCCAGCAGCCAAAAACCCGACAAGTTCGGGGCTTTCTTT; CDR3aa: CASSQKPDKFGAFF; j_gene: TRBJ1-1; d_gene: .; v_gene: TRBV5-1; abundance: .
CDR3nt: TGTGCCAGCAGCTTAGTGTCGGGGGGGCTCTACGAGCAGTACTTC; CDR3aa: CASSLVSGGLYEQYF; j_gene: TRBJ2-7; d_gene: TRBD2; v_gene: TRBV7-2; abundance: .
CDR3nt: TGTGCCAGCAGTGTTGGCCAGGGCAGCACAGATACGCAGTATTTT; CDR3aa: CASSVGQGSTDTQYF; j_gene: TRBJ2-3; d_gene: .; v_gene: TRBV2; abundance: .
CDR3nt: TGTGCCAGCTCACCACCGAATACAGGATTCTATGGCTACACCTTC; CDR3aa: CASSPPNTGFYGYTF; j_gene: TRBJ1-2; d_gene: .; v_gene: TRBV18; abundance: once
CDR3nt: TGCGGGGGCCGGAGGAGCTCCTACAATGAGCAGTTCTTC; CDR3aa: CGGRRSSYNEQFF; j_gene: TRBJ2-1; d_gene: .; v_gene: TRBV29-1; abundance: .
CDR3nt: TGTGCCTGGAGTTTGGGGGGGAGCACAGATACGCAGTATTTT; CDR3aa: CAWSLGGSTDTQYF; j_gene: TRBJ2-3; d_gene: TRBD2; v_gene: TRBV30; abundance: once
CDR3nt: TGTGCCAGCAGACGGCCAGGTGGAGAGACCCAGTACTTC; CDR3aa: CASRRPGGETQYF; j_gene: TRBJ2-5; d_gene: .; v_gene: TRBV2; abundance: .
CDR3nt: TGTGCCAGCAATGTGGGGACGAGCTCCTACAATGAGCAGTTCTTC; CDR3aa: CASNVGTSSYNEQFF; j_gene: TRBJ2-1; d_gene: .; v_gene: TRBV6-5; abundance: .
CDR3nt: TGTGCCAGCAGCTTAGAAGGGGCAGGGTTTGAAGAGACCCAGTACTTC; CDR3aa: CASSLEGAGFEETQYF; j_gene: TRBJ2-5; d_gene: .; v_gene: TRBV7-9; abundance: once
CDR3nt: TGTGCCAGCAGTGCCGGGAGGCCTAGCACAGATACGCAGTATTTT; CDR3aa: CASSAGRPSTDTQYF; j_gene: TRBJ2-3; d_gene: TRBD2; v_gene: TRBV6-1; abundance: .
CDR3nt: TGCGCCAGCACACCGTCTCTAACAGGGGGGAGCTCCTACGAGCAGTACTTC; CDR3aa: CASTPSLTGGSSYEQYF; j_gene: TRBJ2-7; d_gene: TRBD1; v_gene: TRBV4-1; abundance: .
CDR3nt: TGTGCCAGCAGGTACAGGGATTCCGAGCAGTACTTC; CDR3aa: CASRYRDSEQYF; j_gene: TRBJ2-7; d_gene: .; v_gene: TRBV6-6; abundance: .
CDR3nt: TGTGCCAGCAGTGACTCGACTAGCGGGGGGGCTGAGCAGTTCTTC; CDR3aa: CASSDSTSGGAEQFF; j_gene: TRBJ2-1; d_gene: TRBD2; v_gene: TRBV6-4; abundance: .
CDR3nt: TGTGCCAGCAGTTTCGTACAGGGTGGGCGTAACTATGGCTACACCTTC; CDR3aa: CASSFVQGGRNYGYTF; j_gene: TRBJ1-2; d_gene: .; v_gene: TRBV27; abundance: .
CDR3nt: TGTGCCACCAGCAGAGATCTCCCAGATACGCAGTATTTT; CDR3aa: CATSRDLPDTQYF; j_gene: TRBJ2-3; d_gene: .; v_gene: TRBV15; abundance: once
CDR3nt: TGTGCCAGCAGTCGACAGGGGGGAAATCAGCCCCAGCATTTT; CDR3aa: CASSRQGGNQPQHF; j_gene: TRBJ1-5; d_gene: TRBD1; v_gene: TRBV6-5; abundance: .
CDR3nt: TGTGCCAGCAGTTATGGCAGGGGGCTGGGGGGCTACACCTTC; CDR3aa: CASSYGRGLGGYTF; j_gene: TRBJ1-2; d_gene: TRBD1; v_gene: TRBV27; abundance: .
CDR3nt: TGCGCCAGCAGCCAAGATAGAGGAGGACATACGCAGTATTTT; CDR3aa: CASSQDRGGHTQYF; j_gene: TRBJ2-3; d_gene: .; v_gene: TRBV4-1; abundance: .
CDR3nt: TGTGCCTGGAGAGCCGGGACAGGGAGGAAGGAGCAGTTCTTC; CDR3aa: CAWRAGTGRKEQFF; j_gene: TRBJ2-1; d_gene: TRBD1; v_gene: TRBV30; abundance: .
CDR3nt: TGTGCCAGTAGTTTGTCGCCTTCTGGCACAGATACGCAGTATTTT; CDR3aa: CASSLSPSGTDTQYF; j_gene: TRBJ2-3; d_gene: .; v_gene: TRBV19; abundance: .
CDR3nt: TGTGCCAGCAGCCCAAACTTTAACACTGAAGCTTTCTTT; CDR3aa: CASSPNFNTEAFF; j_gene: TRBJ1-1; d_gene: .; v_gene: TRBV27; abundance: .
CDR3nt: TGTGCCAGCTCACCGCCGTTAAGGTTGCGGACCGGGGAGCTGTTTTTT; CDR3aa: CASSPPLRLRTGELFF; j_gene: TRBJ2-2; d_gene: .; v_gene: TRBV18; abundance: .
CDR3nt: TGTGCCAGCAGACCCGGACAGGGGGGTGGAACAGATACGCAGTATTTT; CDR3aa: CASRPGQGGGTDTQYF; j_gene: TRBJ2-3; d_gene: TRBD1; v_gene: TRBV7-6; abundance: .
CDR3nt: TGTGCCAGCAGCCCCCGAGGGGGGCTCACCGGGGAGCTGTTTTTT; CDR3aa: CASSPRGGLTGELFF; j_gene: TRBJ2-2; d_gene: .; v_gene: TRBV9; abundance: .
CDR3nt: TGTGCCAGCTCACAACAGGGCTTCGACTATGGCTACACCTTC; CDR3aa: CASSQQGFDYGYTF; j_gene: TRBJ1-2; d_gene: .; v_gene: TRBV18; abundance: .
CDR3nt: TGTGCCAGGGGACAGGGGAATAGCAATCAGCCCCAGCATTTT; CDR3aa: CARGQGNSNQPQHF; j_gene: TRBJ1-5; d_gene: TRBD1; v_gene: TRBV5-4; abundance: .
CDR3nt: TGTGCCAGCAGTGTCAGGACTGGTAATTCACCCCTCCACTTT; CDR3aa: CASSVRTGNSPLHF; j_gene: TRBJ1-6; d_gene: .; v_gene: TRBV2; abundance: .
CDR3nt: TGCGCCAGCAGCATGACAGCCCTTAGCTCTGGAAACACCATATATTTT; CDR3aa: CASSMTALSSGNTIYF; j_gene: TRBJ1-3; d_gene: .; v_gene: TRBV5-1; abundance: .
CDR3nt: TGCGCCAGCAGGGGGAGGGCTACGAACGTGAACACTGAAGCTTTCTTT; CDR3aa: CASRGRATNVNTEAFF; j_gene: TRBJ1-1; d_gene: .; v_gene: TRBV10-2; abundance: .
CDR3nt: TGTGCCAGTAGTCCTGGACAGGGGGTCAATCAGCCCCAGCATTTT; CDR3aa: CASSPGQGVNQPQHF; j_gene: TRBJ1-5; d_gene: TRBD1; v_gene: TRBV19; abundance: .
CDR3nt: TGTGCCAGCAGCTTAGGGGTCAACTCCTACAATGAGCAGTTCTTC; CDR3aa: CASSLGVNSYNEQFF; j_gene: TRBJ2-1; d_gene: .; v_gene: TRBV7-8; abundance: .
CDR3nt: TGTGCCATCAGTGCGGGCCAGTCGGAGGGGAGCAATGAAAAACTGTTTTTT; CDR3aa: CAISAGQSEGSNEKLFF; j_gene: TRBJ1-4; d_gene: .; v_gene: TRBV10-3; abundance: .
CDR3nt: TGTGCCAGCAGCTTAGATTCGGGGGGGACCCAGTACTTC; CDR3aa: CASSLDSGGTQYF; j_gene: TRBJ2-5; d_gene: TRBD2; v_gene: TRBV7-2; abundance: .
CDR3nt: TGTGCCAGCAGCCTGGGGTGGAGGGGGTCTGAAGCTTTCTTT; CDR3aa: CASSLGWRGSEAFF; j_gene: TRBJ1-1; d_gene: .; v_gene: TRBV7-2; abundance: once
CDR3nt: TGTGCCAGCAGTCACCCCATGAACACTGAAGCTTTCTTT; CDR3aa: CASSHPMNTEAFF; j_gene: TRBJ1-1; d_gene: .; v_gene: TRBV6-5; abundance: once
CDR3nt: TGTGCCAGCAGTGATCGGACAGGGAGCACAGATACGCAGTATTTT; CDR3aa: CASSDRTGSTDTQYF; j_gene: TRBJ2-3; d_gene: TRBD1; v_gene: TRBV6-1; abundance: .
CDR3nt: TGTGCCAGCAGTTACTTACGTGGAGGTCCTGGGACCCAGTACTTC; CDR3aa: CASSYLRGGPGTQYF; j_gene: TRBJ2-5; d_gene: .; v_gene: TRBV27; abundance: .
CDR3nt: TGTGCCAGCAGTGAATGGGGCCAACTCTACGAGCAGTACTTC; CDR3aa: CASSEWGQLYEQYF; j_gene: TRBJ2-7; d_gene: .; v_gene: TRBV6-1; abundance: .
CDR3nt: TGTGCCAGCAGCTCCCTCTATGGCTACACCTTC; CDR3aa: CASSSLYGYTF; j_gene: TRBJ1-2; d_gene: .; v_gene: TRBV7-2; abundance: .
CDR3nt: TGTGCCTGGAGGTTACAGGAAAACTATGGCTACACCTTC; CDR3aa: CAWRLQENYGYTF; j_gene: TRBJ1-2; d_gene: .; v_gene: TRBV30; abundance: .
CDR3nt: TGTGCCTGTTCCCCCGGGACTAGCGGCCCCAATGAGCAGTTCTTC; CDR3aa: CACSPGTSGPNEQFF; j_gene: TRBJ2-1; d_gene: TRBD2; v_gene: TRBV30; abundance: .
CDR3nt: TGTGCCAGCAGCCCCCGGACAGGGGTGAACACTGAAGCTTTCTTT; CDR3aa: CASSPRTGVNTEAFF; j_gene: TRBJ1-1; d_gene: TRBD1; v_gene: TRBV5-4; abundance: .
CDR3nt: TGTGCCAGTAGTATAGGGACAGGGCCCTACGAGCAGTACTTC; CDR3aa: CASSIGTGPYEQYF; j_gene: TRBJ2-7; d_gene: TRBD1; v_gene: TRBV19; abundance: once
CDR3nt: TGTGCCAGCAGTCTCAGCGGGAAAGAGCAGTACTTC; CDR3aa: CASSLSGKEQYF; j_gene: TRBJ2-7; d_gene: TRBD2; v_gene: TRBV6-5; abundance: medium-sized
CDR3nt: TGTGCCAGCAGCTTAGGTCGGGGGGCCTACGAGCAGTACTTC; CDR3aa: CASSLGRGAYEQYF; j_gene: TRBJ2-7; d_gene: TRBD2; v_gene: TRBV11-2; abundance: .
CDR3nt: TGTGCCAGCAGCCCAAGTGGACCGACCATACCGTACGAGCAGTACTTC; CDR3aa: CASSPSGPTIPYEQYF; j_gene: TRBJ2-7; d_gene: .; v_gene: TRBV9; abundance: .
CDR3nt: TGCGCCAGCAGCCTCCAGACAGAGAATGAGCAGTTCTTC; CDR3aa: CASSLQTENEQFF; j_gene: TRBJ2-1; d_gene: .; v_gene: TRBV5-1; abundance: .
CDR3nt: TGTGCCAGCTCACAGGGAGGCAATCAGCCCCAGCATTTT; CDR3aa: CASSQGGNQPQHF; j_gene: TRBJ1-5; d_gene: .; v_gene: TRBV18; abundance: .
CDR3nt: TGTGCCTGGAGTCTTCCCCTCCGGGGGGCGAGACAAGAGACCCAGTACTTC; CDR3aa: CAWSLPLRGARQETQYF; j_gene: TRBJ2-5; d_gene: .; v_gene: TRBV30; abundance: .
CDR3nt: TGTGCCAGCAGCCCCACGGGACCGGGTAACTATGGCTACACCTTC; CDR3aa: CASSPTGPGNYGYTF; j_gene: TRBJ1-2; d_gene: .; v_gene: TRBV6-6; abundance: once
CDR3nt: TGTGCTAGCAGCTTCACCGGGACAAACACTGAAGCTTTCTTT; CDR3aa: CASSFTGTNTEAFF; j_gene: TRBJ1-1; d_gene: .; v_gene: TRBV5-6; abundance: once
CDR3nt: TGCGCCAGCACCCGGGGGCTGAACACTGAAGCTTTCTTT; CDR3aa: CASTRGLNTEAFF; j_gene: TRBJ1-1; d_gene: .; v_gene: TRBV5-1; abundance: .
CDR3nt: TGTGCCAGCAGCTTGAGTAGCGGGGGACCCTACGAGCAGTACTTC; CDR3aa: CASSLSSGGPYEQYF; j_gene: TRBJ2-7; d_gene: TRBD2; v_gene: TRBV5-4; abundance: .
CDR3nt: TGTGCCTGGAGTGAGCCGGGGTACGAGCAGTACTTC; CDR3aa: CAWSEPGYEQYF; j_gene: TRBJ2-7; d_gene: .; v_gene: TRBV30; abundance: few
CDR3nt: TGTGCCAGCAGCTTATCAGGGAATAACTATGGCTACACCTTC; CDR3aa: CASSLSGNNYGYTF; j_gene: TRBJ1-2; d_gene: .; v_gene: TRBV7-2; abundance: .
CDR3nt: TGTGCCAGCAGTCCCACCCTCCTCGGAACTGAAGCTTTCTTT; CDR3aa: CASSPTLLGTEAFF; j_gene: TRBJ1-1; d_gene: .; v_gene: TRBV27; abundance: .
CDR3nt: TGTGCCAGTAGTATCCAGTTTCGGGATCAGCCCCAGCATTTT; CDR3aa: CASSIQFRDQPQHF; j_gene: TRBJ1-5; d_gene: .; v_gene: TRBV19; abundance: .
CDR3nt: TGTGCCAGCGGCGGACCCCACTCTGGAAACACCATATATTTT; CDR3aa: CASGGPHSGNTIYF; j_gene: TRBJ1-3; d_gene: .; v_gene: TRBV9; abundance: .
CDR3nt: TGTGCCAGCAGCCCCAGTGGGTATATGGGGGCCAAAAACATTCAGTACTTC; CDR3aa: CASSPSGYMGAKNIQYF; j_gene: TRBJ2-4; d_gene: .; v_gene: TRBV27; abundance: .